The 20 T cell receptor gamma chains below all came from one sample that was sequenced in a study of gamma delta lymphoproliferative disorders and STAT genes. Genomic DNA from isolated PBMCs served as the sequencing template. TCRdb re-called the multiplex PCR reads through CATT. The sample includes more than 950 gamma-chain clones, roughly 28% of them seen just once. The sequenced material came from blood. These receptors all come from a human donor in good health.

J is TRGJP1 and V is TRGV2. The J gene, left out of TCRdb, was set here by checking the DNA against germline. This CDR3 region has 12 residues. Trimming at V came to 3 bases and at J to 7 bases, leaving 2 bases not matched to a gene. The germline V gene encodes CDR1 EGSNGY and CDR2 YDSYNSKV. The CDR3 sequence: CATWDFGWFKIF. CDR3 sequence (DNA): TGTGCCACCTGGGACTTTGGTTGGTTCAAGATATTT.

Concerning this clone itself: It is unclear where the CDR3 begins or ends on the DNA, so no DNA is shown, and the CDR3 is as TCRdb lists it. Other nucleotide sequences from this sample produce the same CDR3. The CDR3 loop is CAAWVNLPLIIRNSLAVEQHF. The V gene is listed as TRGV10; no J gene was called. TRGV10 is marked as an open reading frame, function uncertain. The CDR3 is 21 residues long, counting both termini.

This clone is medium-sized. The chain carries TRGV2 and TRGJ1 or TRGJ2. The J gene comes from matching the DNA to germline here; TCRdb lacks it. CDR3 size: 14 residues. Germline V CDR1 and CDR2: EGSNGY, YDSYNSKV. V trimming: 0 bases; J trimming: 4 bases; junction bases outside the gene matches: 6. CDR3 sequence (DNA): TGTGCCACCTGGGACGGGCATTTCTATTATAAGAAACTCTTT. Amino acid sequence: CATWDGHFYYKKLF.

Only a few counts were recorded for this clone. This sequence joins TRGV9 and TRGJ1 or TRGJ2. TCRdb leaves out the J gene; it was filled in here by matching the DNA to germline. The germline gives CDR1 GITISATS, CDR2 ISYDGTV (reference sequence). The CDR3 runs 13 residues. With 4 bases clipped from V and 6 bases from J, the junction kept 9 bases outside the gene matches. CDR3 sequence reads: CALWDPESYKKLF. Here the CDR3 DNA reads TGTGCCTTGTGGGACCCTGAAAGTTATAAGAAACTCTTT.

This clone is labeled medium-sized. V usage is TRGV8 and J usage is TRGJ1 or TRGJ2. TCRdb records no J gene; here it was assigned by comparing the DNA to germline. V trimming: 5 bases; J trimming: 0 bases; junction bases outside the gene matches: 4. There are 13 residues in the CDR3. CDR1 is VENAVY, CDR2 YDSYNSRV, per germline. CDR3 amino acids: CATWVSNYYKKLF. CDR3 sequence (DNA): TGTGCCACCTGGGTGTCGAATTATTATAAGAAACTCTTT.

This clone is labeled large. This chain connects TRGV2 to TRGJP2. No J gene is reported in TCRdb; it was inferred here by comparing the DNA with germline. Per germline, CDR1 EGSNGY and CDR2 YDSYNSKV. The V segment lost 1 base and the J segment 0 bases; nucleotides outside the gene matches: 8. The CDR3 loop spans 17 amino acids. CDR3 region: CATWDGRRYSSDWIKTF. CDR3 in DNA: TGTGCCACCTGGGACGGCCGAAGATATAGTAGTGATTGGATCAAGACGTTT.

The rearrangement joins TRGV11 to TRGJ1 or TRGJ2. No J gene is reported in TCRdb; it was inferred here by comparing the DNA with germline. TRGV11 qualifies as an ORF whose function is uncertain. Trimming at V came to 5 bases and at J to 3 bases, leaving 4 bases not matched to a gene. The CDR3 covers 13 residues. CDR3 in amino acids: CACWINGYYKKLF. For the CDR3, the DNA is TGTGCCTGCTGGATTAATGGTTATTATAAGAAACTCTTT.

This clone is medium-sized in the sample. The V call is TRGV11, the J call TRGJ1 or TRGJ2. No J gene is reported in TCRdb; it was inferred here by comparing the DNA with germline. TRGV11 counts as an open reading frame of uncertain function. The CDR3 has 14 residues. V lost 3 bases, J lost 12 bases, and 14 bases stayed unmatched. DNA for the CDR3: TGTGCCTGCTGGATTAGGGGGGCCTGGGGATGGAAACTCTTT. Protein: CACWIRGAWGWKLF.

By share of the sample, this clone is large (0.1 to 1%). V is TRGV11 and J is TRGJ1 or TRGJ2. Germline matching of the DNA provided the J gene here, since TCRdb leaves it blank. TRGV11 is assigned to the ORF class and has an uncertain function. The CDR3 runs to 14 residues. Trimming took 1 base from V and 0 from J; bases not matched to a gene: 0. CDR3 in DNA: TGTGCCTGCTGGATTAGGCAGAATTATTATAAGAAACTCTTT. Protein product: CACWIRQNYYKKLF.

This clone has only a few counts. V gene TRGV11 combines with J gene TRGJP1. The J gene, missing from TCRdb, was assigned here through DNA to germline matching. TRGV11 belongs to the ORF category, with a function that is uncertain. The CDR3 extends over 14 amino acids. V shed 13 bases, J shed 0 bases, and the junction held 8 bases outside the gene matches. CDR3 DNA: TGTGCCTGTGGGGTTAATACCACTGGTTGGTTCAAGATATTT. This codes for CACGVNTTGWFKIF.

This clone ranks as large. CDR3 sequence (DNA): TGTGCCACCTGGGACATAAAAGGGAATTATAAGAAACTCTTT. It is translated as CATWDIKGNYKKLF. The chain is built from TRGV3 and TRGJ1 or TRGJ2. The J gene is absent in TCRdb and was assigned here via DNA matching to germline. Germline-derived CDR1 and CDR2 are VTNTFY and YDVSTARD (reference sequence). Trimming at V came to 2 bases and at J to 5 bases, leaving 9 bases not matched to a gene. CDR3 length: 14 amino acids.

This chain links TRGV10 with TRGJ1 or TRGJ2. Because TCRdb records no J gene, it was assigned here through a match of the DNA to germline. TRGV10 has ORF status, its function being uncertain. The CDR3 is made up of 14 amino acids. Trimming cost V 8 bases and J 3 bases; bases outside gene matches: 11. CDR3 nucleotide sequence: TGTGCTGCGTGGGATTACGGACCTTATTATAAGAAACTCTTT. This codes for CAAWDYGPYYKKLF.

By proportion, this clone is medium-sized. Additional DNA sequences in this sample encode the identical CDR3. V and J are TRGV4 and TRGJ1 or TRGJ2. TCRdb gives no J gene; it was assigned here by matching the DNA to germline. The germline V gene encodes CDR1 EGSTGY and CDR2 YDSYTSSV. The CDR3 has 12 amino acids. Unmatched junction bases numbered 2, after V lost 1 base and J lost 5 bases. CDR3 nucleotides: TGTGCCACCTGGGATGGAAATTATAAGAAACTCTTT. It yields the protein CATWDGNYKKLF.

By share, this clone counts as large (0.1 to 1%). The chain couples TRGV11 to TRGJ1 or TRGJ2. In the absence of a J gene in TCRdb, the DNA was matched to germline to assign it here. TRGV11 is treated as an ORF (open reading frame) with a function not yet certain. The CDR3 has 14 residues. The V and J ends lost 4 bases and 2 bases, in that order; junction bases with no gene match: 5. The CDR3 loop is CACWISPDYYKKLF. In DNA, the CDR3 is TGTGCCTGCTGGATTAGCCCCGATTATTATAAGAAACTCTTT.

This clone is large. The rearrangement uses TRGV5 and TRGJ1 or TRGJ2. Assignment of the J gene here rests on matching the DNA to germline, because TCRdb gives none. Germline V gene lookup returns CDR1 VINAFY and CDR2 YDVSNSKD. The CDR3 totals 15 residues. The J segment lost 7 bases and the V segment lost 0 bases, leaving 12 bases of the junction unmatched. The CDR3 reads CATWDRLRIGYKKLF. CDR3 sequence (DNA): TGTGCCACCTGGGACAGGCTCCGGATTGGGTATAAGAAACTCTTT.

Details on this clone: TCRdb pairs this DNA with a much larger clone's protein that differs at residue 3, likely a read error; the protein shown was translated from the DNA. This rearrangement joins TRGV4 to TRGJ1 or TRGJ2. The J gene, not given by TCRdb, was assigned here from a germline match of the nucleotide sequence. Germline CDR1 reads EGSTGY; CDR2 reads YDSYTSSV. The CDR3 totals 12 residues. CDR3 sequence (DNA): TGTGCCGCCTGGGATACTTATTATAAGAAACTCTTT. Amino acids: CAAWDTYYKKLF.

This clone is labeled large. The chain recombines TRGV2 with TRGJ1 or TRGJ2. TCRdb is silent on the J gene; assignment here came from matching the DNA to germline. CDR3 length equals 11 residues. Unmatched junction bases numbered 4, after V lost 0 bases and J lost 11 bases. Germline V gene lookup returns CDR1 EGSNGY and CDR2 YDSYNSKV. The CDR3 DNA follows: TGTGCCACCTGGGACGGGCGCGAGAAACTCTTT. It specifies CATWDGREKLF.

By frequency in the sample, this clone is medium-sized. The gene calls are TRGV3 and TRGJ1 or TRGJ2. The J gene, not given by TCRdb, was assigned here from a germline match of the nucleotide sequence. V lost 1 base, J lost 3 bases, and 12 bases stayed unmatched. CDR1 and CDR2 from the germline V gene are VTNTFY and YDVSTARD (reference sequence). The length of the CDR3 is 16 residues. CDR3 nucleotide sequence: TGTGCCACCTGGGACAGTATGCGGAGAATTTATTATAAGAAACTCTTT. Encoded protein: CATWDSMRRIYYKKLF.

This clone is medium-sized within its sample. It is unclear where the CDR3 begins or ends on the DNA, so no DNA is shown, and the CDR3 is as TCRdb lists it. The J segment was not called; the V segment is TRGV11. TRGV11 is an open reading frame whose function is uncertain. Termini included, the CDR3 measures 17 amino acids. CDR3 in amino acids: CTTVPAGLKVVYYKKLF.

In its sample, this clone ranks as large. V and J are TRGV8 and TRGJ1 or TRGJ2. No J segment appears in TCRdb, so it was assigned here by matching the sequence to germline. The CDR3 loop spans 11 amino acids. The germline V gene encodes CDR1 VENAVY and CDR2 YDSYNSRV. Losses at the gene ends were 0 bases for V and 12 bases for J; bases not matched to a gene: 5. CDR3 loop: CATWDRLGKLF. The CDR3 DNA reads TGTGCCACCTGGGATAGGCTCGGGAAACTCTTT.